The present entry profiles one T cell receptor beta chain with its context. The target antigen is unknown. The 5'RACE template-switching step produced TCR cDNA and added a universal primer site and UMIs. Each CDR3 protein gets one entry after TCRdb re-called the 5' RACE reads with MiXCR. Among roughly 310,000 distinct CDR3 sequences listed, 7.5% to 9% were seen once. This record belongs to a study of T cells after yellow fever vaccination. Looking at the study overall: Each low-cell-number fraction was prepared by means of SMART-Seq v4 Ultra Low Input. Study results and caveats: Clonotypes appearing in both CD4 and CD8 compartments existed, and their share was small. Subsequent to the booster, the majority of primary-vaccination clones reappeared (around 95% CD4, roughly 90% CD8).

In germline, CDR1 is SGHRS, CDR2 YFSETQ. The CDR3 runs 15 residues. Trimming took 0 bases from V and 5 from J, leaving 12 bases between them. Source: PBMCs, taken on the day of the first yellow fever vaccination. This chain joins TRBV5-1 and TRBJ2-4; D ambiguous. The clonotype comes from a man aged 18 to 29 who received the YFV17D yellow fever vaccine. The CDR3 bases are TGCGCCAGCAGCTTGGAGGACCCGATGCAAAACATTCAGTACTTC. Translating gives CASSLEDPMQNIQYF.